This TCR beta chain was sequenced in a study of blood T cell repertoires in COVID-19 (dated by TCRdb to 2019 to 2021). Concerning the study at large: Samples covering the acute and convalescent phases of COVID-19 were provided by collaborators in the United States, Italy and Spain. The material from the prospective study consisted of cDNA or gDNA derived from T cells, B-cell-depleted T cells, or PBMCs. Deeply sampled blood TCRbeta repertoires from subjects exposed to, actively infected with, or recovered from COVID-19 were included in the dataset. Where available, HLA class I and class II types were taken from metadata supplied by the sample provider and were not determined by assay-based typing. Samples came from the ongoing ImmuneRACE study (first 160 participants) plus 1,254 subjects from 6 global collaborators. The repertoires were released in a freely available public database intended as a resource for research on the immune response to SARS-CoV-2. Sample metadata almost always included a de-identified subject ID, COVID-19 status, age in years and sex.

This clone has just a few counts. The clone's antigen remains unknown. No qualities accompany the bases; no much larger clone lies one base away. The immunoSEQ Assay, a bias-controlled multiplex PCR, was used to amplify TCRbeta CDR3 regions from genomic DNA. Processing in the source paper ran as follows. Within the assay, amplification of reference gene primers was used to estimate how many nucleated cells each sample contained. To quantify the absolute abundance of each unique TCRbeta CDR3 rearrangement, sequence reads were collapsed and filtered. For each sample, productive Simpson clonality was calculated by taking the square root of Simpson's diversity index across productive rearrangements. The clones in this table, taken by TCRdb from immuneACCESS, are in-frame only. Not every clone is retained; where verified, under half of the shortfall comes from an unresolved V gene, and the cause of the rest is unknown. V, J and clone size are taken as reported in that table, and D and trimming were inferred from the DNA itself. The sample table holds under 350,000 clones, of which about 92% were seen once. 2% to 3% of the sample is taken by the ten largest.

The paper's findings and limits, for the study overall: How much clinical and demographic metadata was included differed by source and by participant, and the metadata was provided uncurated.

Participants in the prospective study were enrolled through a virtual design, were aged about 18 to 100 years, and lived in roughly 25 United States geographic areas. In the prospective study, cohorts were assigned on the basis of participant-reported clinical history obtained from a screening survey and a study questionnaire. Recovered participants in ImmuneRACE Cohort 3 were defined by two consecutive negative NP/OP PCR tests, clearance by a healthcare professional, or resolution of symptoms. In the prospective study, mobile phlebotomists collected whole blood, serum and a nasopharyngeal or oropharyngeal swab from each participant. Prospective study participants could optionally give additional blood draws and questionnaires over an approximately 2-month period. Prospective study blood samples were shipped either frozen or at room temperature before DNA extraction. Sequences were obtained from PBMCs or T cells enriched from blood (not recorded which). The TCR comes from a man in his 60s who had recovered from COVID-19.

The DNA sequence is as follows: TGTGCCAGCAGTCGTGCACTAACCTACGAGCAGTACTTC. Translated, it reads CASSRALTYEQYF. The V gene is TRBV7-6 and the J gene is TRBJ2-7; no D gene can be assigned with confidence. The CDR3 numbers 13 residues from cysteine through phenylalanine. The DNA shown is the 39-base CDR3, in frame from base 1. Relative to germline, V is 6 bases shorter and J is 2 bases shorter, with 11 bases between their ends. Per the germline V gene, SGHVS is the CDR1 and FNYEAQ is the CDR2.